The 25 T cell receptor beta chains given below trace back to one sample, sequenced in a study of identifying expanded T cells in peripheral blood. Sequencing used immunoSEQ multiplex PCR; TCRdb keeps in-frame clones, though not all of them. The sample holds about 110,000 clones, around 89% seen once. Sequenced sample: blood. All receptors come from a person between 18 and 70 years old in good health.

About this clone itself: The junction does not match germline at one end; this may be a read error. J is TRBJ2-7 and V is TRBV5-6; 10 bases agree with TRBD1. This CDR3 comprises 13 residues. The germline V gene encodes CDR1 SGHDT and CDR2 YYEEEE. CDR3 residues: CASSPLGTGEPYF. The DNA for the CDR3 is TGTGCCAGCAGCCCGCTTGGGACAGGGGAGCCGTACTTC.

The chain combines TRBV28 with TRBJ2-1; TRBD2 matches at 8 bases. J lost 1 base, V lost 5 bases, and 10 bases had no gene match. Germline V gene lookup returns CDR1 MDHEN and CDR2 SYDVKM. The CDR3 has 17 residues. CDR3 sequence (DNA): TGTGCCAGCAGTGCGGGACTAGGGTTTTCGTCCTACAATGAGCAGTTCTTC. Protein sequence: CASSAGLGFSSYNEQFF.

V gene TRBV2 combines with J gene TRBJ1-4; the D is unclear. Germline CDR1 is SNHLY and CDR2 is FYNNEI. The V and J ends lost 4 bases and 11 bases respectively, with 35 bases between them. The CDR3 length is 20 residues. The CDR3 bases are TGTGCCAGCAGTGTCCCCCGGAAGGAAGGTTTTGAGGGTTTGGGAAATAAACTGTTTTTT. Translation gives CASSVPRKEGFEGLGNKLFF.

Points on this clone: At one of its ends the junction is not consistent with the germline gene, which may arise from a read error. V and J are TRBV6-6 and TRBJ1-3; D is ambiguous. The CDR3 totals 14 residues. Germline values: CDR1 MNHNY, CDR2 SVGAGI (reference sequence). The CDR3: CASTSGQIKNTTYF. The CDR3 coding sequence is TGTGCCAGCACCTCCGGGCAGATCAAAAACACCACATATTTT.

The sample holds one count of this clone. The CDR3 loop is CASSPDRAVYGYTF. In DNA, the CDR3 is TGTGCCAGCAGTCCGGACAGGGCTGTCTATGGCTACACCTTC. V gene TRBV28 combines with J gene TRBJ1-2, with 8 bases fitting TRBD1. This CDR3 contains 14 residues. V was pared by 5 bases and J by 4 bases, with 6 bases of the junction left unmatched. Germline assignment: CDR1 MDHEN and CDR2 SYDVKM.

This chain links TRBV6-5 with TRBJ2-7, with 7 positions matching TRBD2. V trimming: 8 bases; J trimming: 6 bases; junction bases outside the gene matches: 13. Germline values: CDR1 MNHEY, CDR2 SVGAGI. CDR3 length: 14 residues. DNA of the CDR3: TGTGCCAGCTTGGAATCGAGATCGGGGGGCGAGCAGTACTTC. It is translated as CASLESRSGGEQYF.

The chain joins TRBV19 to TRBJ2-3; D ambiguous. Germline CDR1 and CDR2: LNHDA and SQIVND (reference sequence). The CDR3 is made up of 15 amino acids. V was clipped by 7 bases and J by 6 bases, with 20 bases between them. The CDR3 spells CASTPRSSPQDTQYF. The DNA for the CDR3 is TGTGCCAGTACCCCCCGGTCTTCCCCCCAGGATACGCAGTATTTT.

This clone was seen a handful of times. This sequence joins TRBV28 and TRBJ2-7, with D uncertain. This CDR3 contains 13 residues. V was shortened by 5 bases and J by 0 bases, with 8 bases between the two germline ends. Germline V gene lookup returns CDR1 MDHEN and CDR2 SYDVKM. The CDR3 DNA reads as TGTGCCAGCAGTGACCCAAACTCCTACGAGCAGTACTTC. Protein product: CASSDPNSYEQYF.

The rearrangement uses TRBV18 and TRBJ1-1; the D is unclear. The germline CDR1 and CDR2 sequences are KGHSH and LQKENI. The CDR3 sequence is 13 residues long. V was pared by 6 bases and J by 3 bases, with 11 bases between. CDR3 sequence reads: CASSQGSDTEAFF. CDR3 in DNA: TGTGCCAGCTCCCAAGGGAGTGACACTGAAGCTTTCTTT.

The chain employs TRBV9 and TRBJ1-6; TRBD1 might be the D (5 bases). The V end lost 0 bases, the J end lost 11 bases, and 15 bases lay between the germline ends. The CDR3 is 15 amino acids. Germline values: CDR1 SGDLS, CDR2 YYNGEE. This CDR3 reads CASSVGFSGSAPLHF. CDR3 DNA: TGTGCCAGCAGCGTAGGTTTTTCAGGGTCGGCACCCCTCCACTTT.

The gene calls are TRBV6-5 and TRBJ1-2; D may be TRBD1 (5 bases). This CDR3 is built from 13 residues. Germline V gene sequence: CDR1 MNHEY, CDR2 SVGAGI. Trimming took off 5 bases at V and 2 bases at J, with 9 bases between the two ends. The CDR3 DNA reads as TGTGCCAGCAGTGGGGACCGGAACTATGGCTACACCTTC. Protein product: CASSGDRNYGYTF.

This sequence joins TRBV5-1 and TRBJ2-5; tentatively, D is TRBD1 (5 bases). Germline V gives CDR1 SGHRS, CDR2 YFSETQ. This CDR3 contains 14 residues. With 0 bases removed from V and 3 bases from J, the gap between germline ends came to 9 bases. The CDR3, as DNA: TGCGCCAGCAGCTTGGGACAGCTAGAAGAGACCCAGTACTTC. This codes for CASSLGQLEETQYF.

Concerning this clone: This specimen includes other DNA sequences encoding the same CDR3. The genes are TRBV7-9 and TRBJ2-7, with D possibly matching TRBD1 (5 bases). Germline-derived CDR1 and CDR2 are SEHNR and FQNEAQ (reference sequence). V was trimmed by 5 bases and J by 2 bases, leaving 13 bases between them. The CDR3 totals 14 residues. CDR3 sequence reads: CASSLTVGTYEQYF. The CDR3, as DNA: TGTGCCAGCAGCCTGACAGTGGGAACCTACGAGCAGTACTTC. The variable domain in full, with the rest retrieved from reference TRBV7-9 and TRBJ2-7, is DTGVSQNPRHKITKRGQNVTFRCDPISEHNRLYWYRQTLGQGPEFLTYFQNEAQLEKSRLLSDRFSAERPKGSFSTLEIQRTEQGDSAMYLCASSLTVGTYEQYFGPGTRLTVT.

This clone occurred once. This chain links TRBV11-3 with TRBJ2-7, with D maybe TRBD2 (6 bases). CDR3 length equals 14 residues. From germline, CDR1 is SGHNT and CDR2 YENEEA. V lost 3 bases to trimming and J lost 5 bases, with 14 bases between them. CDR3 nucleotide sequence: TGTGCCAGCAGCTTTTCGCGGGAATCAAACGAGCAGTACTTC. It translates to CASSFSRESNEQYF.

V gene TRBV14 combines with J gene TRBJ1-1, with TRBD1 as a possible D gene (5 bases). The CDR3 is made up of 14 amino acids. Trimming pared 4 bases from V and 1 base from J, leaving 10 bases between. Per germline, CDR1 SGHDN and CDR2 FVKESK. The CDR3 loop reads CASSRYGGNTEAFF. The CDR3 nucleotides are TGTGCCAGCAGCCGTTACGGGGGGAACACTGAAGCTTTCTTT.

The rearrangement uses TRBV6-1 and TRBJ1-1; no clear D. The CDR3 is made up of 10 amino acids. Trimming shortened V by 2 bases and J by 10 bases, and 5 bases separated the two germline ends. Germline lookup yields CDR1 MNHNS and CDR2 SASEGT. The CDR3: CASSEWGAFF. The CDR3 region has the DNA TGTGCCAGCAGTGAATGGGGAGCTTTCTTT.

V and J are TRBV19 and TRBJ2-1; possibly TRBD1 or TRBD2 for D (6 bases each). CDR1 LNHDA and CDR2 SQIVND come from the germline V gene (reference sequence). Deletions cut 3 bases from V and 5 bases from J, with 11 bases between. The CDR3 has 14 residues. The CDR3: CASSISGANNEQFF. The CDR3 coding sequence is TGTGCCAGTAGTATTTCGGGGGCAAACAATGAGCAGTTCTTC.

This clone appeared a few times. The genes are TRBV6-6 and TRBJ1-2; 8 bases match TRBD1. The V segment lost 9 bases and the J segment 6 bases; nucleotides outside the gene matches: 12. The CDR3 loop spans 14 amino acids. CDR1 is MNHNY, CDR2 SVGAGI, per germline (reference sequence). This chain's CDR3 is CASLPGTGDDGYTF. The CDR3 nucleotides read TGTGCCAGTTTACCCGGGACAGGTGATGATGGCTACACCTTC.

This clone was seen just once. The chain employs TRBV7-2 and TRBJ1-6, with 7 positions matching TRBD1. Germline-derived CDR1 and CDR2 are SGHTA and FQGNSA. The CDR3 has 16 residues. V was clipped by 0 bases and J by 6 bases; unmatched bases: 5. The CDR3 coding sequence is TGTGCCAGCAGCTTAGCTGGGGGGACAGTTAATTCACCCCTCCACTTT. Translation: CASSLAGGTVNSPLHF.

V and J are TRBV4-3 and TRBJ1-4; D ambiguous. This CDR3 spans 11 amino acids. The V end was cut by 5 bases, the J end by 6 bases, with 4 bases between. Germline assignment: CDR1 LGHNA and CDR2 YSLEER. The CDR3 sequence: CASSWDEKLFF. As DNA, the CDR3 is TGCGCCAGCAGCTGGGATGAAAAACTGTTTTTT.

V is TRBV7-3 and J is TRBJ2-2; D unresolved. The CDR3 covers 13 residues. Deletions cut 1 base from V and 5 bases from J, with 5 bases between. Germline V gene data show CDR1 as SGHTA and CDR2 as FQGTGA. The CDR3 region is CASSLRGTGELFF. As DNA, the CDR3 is TGTGCCAGCAGCTTAAGGGGAACCGGGGAGCTGTTTTTT.

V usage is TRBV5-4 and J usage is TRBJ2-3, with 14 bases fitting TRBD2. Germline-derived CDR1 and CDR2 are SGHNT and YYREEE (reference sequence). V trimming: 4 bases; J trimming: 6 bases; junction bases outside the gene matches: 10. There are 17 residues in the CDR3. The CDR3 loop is CASSPGTSGSPLDTQYF. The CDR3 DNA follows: TGTGCCAGCAGCCCAGGGACTAGCGGGAGTCCATTGGATACGCAGTATTTT.

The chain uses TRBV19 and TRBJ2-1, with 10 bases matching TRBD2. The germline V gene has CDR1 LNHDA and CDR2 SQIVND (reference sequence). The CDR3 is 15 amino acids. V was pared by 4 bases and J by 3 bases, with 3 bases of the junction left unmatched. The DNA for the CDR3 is TGTGCCAGTAGTACAACTAGCGGGAACTACAATGAGCAGTTCTTC. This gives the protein CASSTTSGNYNEQFF.

The CDR3 DNA reads TGTGCCAGCAGTTTATTTAGCCCACCGGGGCCCCAGCATTTT. Amino acid sequence: CASSLFSPPGPQHF. The chain has TRBV28 and TRBJ1-5, with unresolved D. This CDR3 is built from 14 residues. The germline V gene has CDR1 MDHEN and CDR2 SYDVKM. The V end was cut by 1 base, the J end by 9 bases, with 13 bases between.

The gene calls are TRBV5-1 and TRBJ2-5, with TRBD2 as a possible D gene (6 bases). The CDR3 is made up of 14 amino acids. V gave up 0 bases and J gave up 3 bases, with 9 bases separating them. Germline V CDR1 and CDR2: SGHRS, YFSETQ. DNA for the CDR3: TGCGCCAGCAGCTTGGTGGGACTGGAAGAGACCCAGTACTTC. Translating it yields CASSLVGLEETQYF.